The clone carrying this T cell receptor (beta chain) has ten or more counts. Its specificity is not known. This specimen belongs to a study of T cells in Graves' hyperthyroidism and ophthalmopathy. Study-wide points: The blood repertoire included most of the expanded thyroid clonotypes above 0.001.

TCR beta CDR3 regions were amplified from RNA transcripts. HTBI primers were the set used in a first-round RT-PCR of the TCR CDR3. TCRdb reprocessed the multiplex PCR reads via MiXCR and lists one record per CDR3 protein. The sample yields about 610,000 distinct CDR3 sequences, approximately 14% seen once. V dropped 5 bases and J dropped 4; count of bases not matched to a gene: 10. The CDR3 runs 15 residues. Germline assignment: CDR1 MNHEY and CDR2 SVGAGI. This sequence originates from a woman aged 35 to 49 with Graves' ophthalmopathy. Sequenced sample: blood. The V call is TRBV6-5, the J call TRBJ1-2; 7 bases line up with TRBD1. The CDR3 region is CASSRRQGWSYGYTF. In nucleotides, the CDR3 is TGTGCCAGCAGTCGCCGACAGGGTTGGAGCTATGGCTACACCTTC.